This T cell receptor beta chain was sequenced in a study of vaccination and CD4 T cells after COVID-19. Findings and limits, study-wide: With convalescent patients, a median roughly 88% of reactive clones emerged solely after vaccination.

The CDR3 loop spans 17 amino acids. V shed 4 bases and J 8 bases; nucleotides not matched to a gene: 12. Per the germline V gene, CDR1 is MGHDK and CDR2 is SYGVNS. The assay that was used to sequence DNA from cultured CD4+ T cells was the Oncomine TCR Beta short-read assay. MiXCR, applied by TCRdb to the PCR reads, yields one record per CDR3 protein. The sample lists about 18,000 distinct CDR3 sequences, 58% occurring once. As for this clonotype: What it binds is not known.

The treatment is: approximately nine-day PBMC culture with coronavirus spike peptide pools or control peptides (ViraFEST assay). The specimen was CD4+ T cells from blood, cultured in vitro, collected before SARS-CoV-2 vaccination. This chain joins TRBV25-1 and TRBJ2-4; TRBD2 agrees at 12 bases. This TCR was recovered from a human donor who had recovered from COVID-19. The CDR3 region is CASSGRTSGKGRDIQYF. The CDR3 bases are TGTGCCAGCAGTGGGAGGACTAGCGGGAAAGGGAGGGACATTCAGTACTTC.